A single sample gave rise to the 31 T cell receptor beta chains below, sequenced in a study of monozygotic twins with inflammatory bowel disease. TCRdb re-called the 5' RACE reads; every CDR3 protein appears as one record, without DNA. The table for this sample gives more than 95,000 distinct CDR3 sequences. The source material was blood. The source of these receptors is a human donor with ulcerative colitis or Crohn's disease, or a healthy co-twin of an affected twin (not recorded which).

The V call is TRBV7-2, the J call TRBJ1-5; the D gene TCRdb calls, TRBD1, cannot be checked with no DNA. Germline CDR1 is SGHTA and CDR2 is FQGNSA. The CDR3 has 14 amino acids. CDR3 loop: CASSLAGDRQPQHF.

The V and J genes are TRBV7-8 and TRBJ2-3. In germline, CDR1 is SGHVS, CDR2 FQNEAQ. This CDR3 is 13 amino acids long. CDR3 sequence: CASRLDSADTQYF.

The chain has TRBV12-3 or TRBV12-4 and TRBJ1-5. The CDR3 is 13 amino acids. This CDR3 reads CASSLDGLQPQHF.

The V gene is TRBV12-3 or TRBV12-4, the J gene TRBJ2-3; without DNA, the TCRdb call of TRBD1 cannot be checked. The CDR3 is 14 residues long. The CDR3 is CASTLTNFIDTQYF.

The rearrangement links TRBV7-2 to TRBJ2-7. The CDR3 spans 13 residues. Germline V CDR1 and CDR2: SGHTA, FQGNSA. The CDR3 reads CASSLQYVYEQYF.

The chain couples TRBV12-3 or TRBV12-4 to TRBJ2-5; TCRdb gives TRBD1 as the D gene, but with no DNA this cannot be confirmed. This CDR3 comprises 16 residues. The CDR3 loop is CASRKHTGHYQETQYF.

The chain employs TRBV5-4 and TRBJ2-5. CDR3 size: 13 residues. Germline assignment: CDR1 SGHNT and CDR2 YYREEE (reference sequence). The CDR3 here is CASSLAITETQYF.

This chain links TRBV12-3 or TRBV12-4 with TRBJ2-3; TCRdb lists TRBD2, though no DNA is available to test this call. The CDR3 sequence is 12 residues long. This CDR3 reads CASSPHGGKGIF.

The CDR3 reads CAISEEETGTETQYF. V and J are TRBV10-3 and TRBJ2-5; the D call of TRBD1 rests on TCRdb alone, since no DNA is present to check it. Germline assignment: CDR1 ENHRY and CDR2 SYGVKD. The CDR3 has 15 amino acids.

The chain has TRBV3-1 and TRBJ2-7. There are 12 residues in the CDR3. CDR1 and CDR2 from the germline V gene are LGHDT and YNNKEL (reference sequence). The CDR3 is CASSQVGSEQYF.

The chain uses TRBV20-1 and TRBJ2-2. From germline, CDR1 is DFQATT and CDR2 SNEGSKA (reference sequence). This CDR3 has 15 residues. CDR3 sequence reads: CSARAQFANTGELFF.

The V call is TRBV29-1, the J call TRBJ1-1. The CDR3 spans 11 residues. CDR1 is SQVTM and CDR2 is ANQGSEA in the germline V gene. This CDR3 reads CSVVRGTEAFF.

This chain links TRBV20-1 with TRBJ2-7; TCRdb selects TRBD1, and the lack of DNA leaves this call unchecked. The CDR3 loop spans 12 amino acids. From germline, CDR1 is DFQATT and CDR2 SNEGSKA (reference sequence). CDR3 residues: CRAWGSRDGGPF.

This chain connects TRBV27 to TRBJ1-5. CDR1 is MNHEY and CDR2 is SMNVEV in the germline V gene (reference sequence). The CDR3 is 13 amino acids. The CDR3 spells CASSWLSNQPQHF.

CDR3 sequence: CASSSPGGEGDTQYF. The V gene is TRBV28, the J gene TRBJ2-3; TCRdb designates TRBD1, a call that cannot be tested without DNA. CDR3 size: 15 residues. CDR1 is MDHEN, CDR2 SYDVKM, per germline.

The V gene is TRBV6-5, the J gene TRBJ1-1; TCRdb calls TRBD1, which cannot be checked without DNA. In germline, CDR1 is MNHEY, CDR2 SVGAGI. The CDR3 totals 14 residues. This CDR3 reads CASSFSPPLGEAFF.

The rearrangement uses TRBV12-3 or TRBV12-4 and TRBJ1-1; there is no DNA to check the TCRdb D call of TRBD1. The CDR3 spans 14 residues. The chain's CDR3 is CASSLSGGGTEAFF.

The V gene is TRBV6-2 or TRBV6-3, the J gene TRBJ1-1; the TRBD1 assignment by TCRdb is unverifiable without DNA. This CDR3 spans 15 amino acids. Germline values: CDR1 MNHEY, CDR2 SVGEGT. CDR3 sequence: CASSFPGQGIVEAFF.

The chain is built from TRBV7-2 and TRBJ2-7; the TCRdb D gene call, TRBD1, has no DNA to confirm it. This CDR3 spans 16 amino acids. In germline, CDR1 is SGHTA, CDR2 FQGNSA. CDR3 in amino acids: CASSLISGPIPYEQYF. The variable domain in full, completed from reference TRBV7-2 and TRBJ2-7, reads GAGVSQSPSNKVTEKGKDVELRCDPISGHTALYWYRQSLGQGLEFLIYFQGNSAPDKSGLPSDRFSAERTGGSVSTLTIQRTQQEDSAVYLCASSLISGPIPYEQYFGPGTRLTVT.

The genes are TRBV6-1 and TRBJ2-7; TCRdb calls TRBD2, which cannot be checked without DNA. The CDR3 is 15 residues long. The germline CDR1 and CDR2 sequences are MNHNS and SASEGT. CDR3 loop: CASRKTSGGLYEQYF.

The CDR3 protein is CASEVEKYSNQPQHF. The chain has TRBV6-2 or TRBV6-3 and TRBJ1-5. CDR1 and CDR2 (germline): MNHEY, SVGEGT. This CDR3 region has 15 residues.

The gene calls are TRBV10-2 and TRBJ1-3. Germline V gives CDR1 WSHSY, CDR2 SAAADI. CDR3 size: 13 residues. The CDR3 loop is CASRLDSGNTIYF.

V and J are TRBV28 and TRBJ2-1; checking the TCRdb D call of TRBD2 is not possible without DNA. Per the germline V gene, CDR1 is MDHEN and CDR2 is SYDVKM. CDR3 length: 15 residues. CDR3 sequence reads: CASSLTSGSKNEQFF.

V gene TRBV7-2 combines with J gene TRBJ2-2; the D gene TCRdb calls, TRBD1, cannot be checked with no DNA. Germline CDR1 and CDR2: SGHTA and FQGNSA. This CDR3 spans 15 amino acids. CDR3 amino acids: CASSPNRGQTGELFF.

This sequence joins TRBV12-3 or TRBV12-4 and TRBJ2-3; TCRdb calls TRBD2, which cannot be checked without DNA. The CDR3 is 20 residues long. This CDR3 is CASRSRLSGLAGARTDTQYF.

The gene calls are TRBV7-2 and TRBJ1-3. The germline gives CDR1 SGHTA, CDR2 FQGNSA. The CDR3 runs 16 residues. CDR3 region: CASSFTALHSGNTIYF.

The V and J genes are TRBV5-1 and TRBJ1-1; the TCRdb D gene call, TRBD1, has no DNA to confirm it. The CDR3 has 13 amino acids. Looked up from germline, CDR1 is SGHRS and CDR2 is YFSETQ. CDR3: CASAGTGNTEAFF.

CDR3: CASSSAKRTEAFF. This rearrangement joins TRBV6-5 to TRBJ1-1. The CDR3 has 13 residues. The germline CDR1 and CDR2 sequences are MNHEY and SVGAGI.

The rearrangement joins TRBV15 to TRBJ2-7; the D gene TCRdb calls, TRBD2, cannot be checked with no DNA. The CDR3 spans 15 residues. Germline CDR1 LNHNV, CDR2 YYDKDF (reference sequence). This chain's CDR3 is CATSSWGSGSYEQYF.

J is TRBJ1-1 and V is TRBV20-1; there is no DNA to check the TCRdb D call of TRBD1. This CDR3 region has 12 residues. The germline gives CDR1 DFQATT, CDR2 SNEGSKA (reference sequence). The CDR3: CSVGLLNSEAFF.

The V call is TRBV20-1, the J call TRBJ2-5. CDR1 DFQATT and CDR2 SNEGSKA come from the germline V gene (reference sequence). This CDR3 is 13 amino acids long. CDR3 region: CSAHYGIQETQYF.